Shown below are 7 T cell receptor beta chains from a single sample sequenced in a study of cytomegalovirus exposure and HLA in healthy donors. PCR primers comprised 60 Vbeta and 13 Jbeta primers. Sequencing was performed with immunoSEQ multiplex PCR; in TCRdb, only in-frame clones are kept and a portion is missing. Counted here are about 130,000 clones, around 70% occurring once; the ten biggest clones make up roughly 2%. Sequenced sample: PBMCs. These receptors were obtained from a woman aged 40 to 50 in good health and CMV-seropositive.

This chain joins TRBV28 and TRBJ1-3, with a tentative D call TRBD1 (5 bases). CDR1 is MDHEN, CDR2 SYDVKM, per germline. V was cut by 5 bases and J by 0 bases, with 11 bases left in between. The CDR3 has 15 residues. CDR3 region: CASSQGTVSGNTIYF. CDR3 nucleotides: TGTGCCAGCAGTCAAGGGACTGTCTCTGGAAACACCATATATTTT. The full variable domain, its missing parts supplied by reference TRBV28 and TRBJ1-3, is DVKVTQSSRYLVKRTGEKVFLECVQDMDHENMFWYRQDPGLGLRLIYFSYDVKMKEKGDIPEGYSVSREKKERFSLILESASTNQTSMYLCASSQGTVSGNTIYFGEGSWLTVV.

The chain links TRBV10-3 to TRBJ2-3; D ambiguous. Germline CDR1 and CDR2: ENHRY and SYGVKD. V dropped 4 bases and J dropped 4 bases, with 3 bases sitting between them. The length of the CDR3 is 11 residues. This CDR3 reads CAISGADTQYF. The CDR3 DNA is TGTGCCATCAGTGGCGCAGATACGCAGTATTTT.

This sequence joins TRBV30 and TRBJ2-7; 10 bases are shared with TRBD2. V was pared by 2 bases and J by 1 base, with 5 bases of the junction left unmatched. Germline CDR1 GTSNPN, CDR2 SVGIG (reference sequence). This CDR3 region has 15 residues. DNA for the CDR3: TGTGCCTGGAGTTTATGGACTAGCGGATCCTACGAGCAGTACTTC. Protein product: CAWSLWTSGSYEQYF.

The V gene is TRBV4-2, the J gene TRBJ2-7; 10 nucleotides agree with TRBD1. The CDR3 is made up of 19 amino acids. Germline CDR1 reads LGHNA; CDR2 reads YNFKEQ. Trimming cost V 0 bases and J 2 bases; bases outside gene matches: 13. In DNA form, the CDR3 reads TGTGCCAGCAGCCAAGAACGGGGGACAGGGGACTACTTTGCCTACGAGCAGTACTTC. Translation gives CASSQERGTGDYFAYEQYF.

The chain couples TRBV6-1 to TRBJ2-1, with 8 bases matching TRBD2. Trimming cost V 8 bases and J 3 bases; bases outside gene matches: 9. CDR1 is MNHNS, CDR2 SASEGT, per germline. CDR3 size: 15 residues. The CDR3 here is CASLSGAGGYNEQFF. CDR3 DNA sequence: TGTGCCAGCCTTAGCGGGGCGGGGGGCTACAATGAGCAGTTCTTC.

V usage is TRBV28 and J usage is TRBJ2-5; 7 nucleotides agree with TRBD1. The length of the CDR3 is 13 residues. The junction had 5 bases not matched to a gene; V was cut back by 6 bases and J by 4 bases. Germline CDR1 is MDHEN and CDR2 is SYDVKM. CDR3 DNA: TGTGCCAGCAGCCAGACAGGGAGAGAGACCCAGTACTTC. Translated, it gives CASSQTGRETQYF.

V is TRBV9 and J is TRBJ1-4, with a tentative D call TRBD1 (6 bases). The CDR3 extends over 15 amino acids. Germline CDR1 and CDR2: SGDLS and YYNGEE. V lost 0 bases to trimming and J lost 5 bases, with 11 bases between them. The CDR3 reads CASSVAEGTNEKLFF. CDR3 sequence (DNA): TGTGCCAGCAGCGTAGCTGAGGGGACAAATGAAAAACTGTTTTTT. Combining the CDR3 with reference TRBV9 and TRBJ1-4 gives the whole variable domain DSGVTQTPKHLITATGQRVTLRCSPRSGDLSVYWYQQSLDQGLQFLIQYYNGEERAKGNILERFSAQQFPDLHSELNLSSLELGDSALYFCASSVAEGTNEKLFFGSGTQLSVL.